The 27 T cell receptor beta chains presented below share a single source sample, sequenced in a study of response to subunit inactivated influenza vaccine. TCRdb re-called the RT-PCR reads through MiXCR, storing one row per CDR3 protein. The repertoire includes some 480,000 distinct CDR3 sequences, roughly 9.7% of them detected once, and roughly 12% sits in the top ten. The source material was PBMCs from blood, sampled 40 to 50 days after vaccination. All receptors derive from a man between 45 and 60 years old who received an inactivated influenza vaccine.

Only a few counts were recorded for this clonotype. The chain employs TRBV30 and TRBJ2-6, with D unresolved. V dropped 2 bases and J dropped 3 bases, with 8 bases sitting between them. Germline loops: CDR1 GTSNPN, CDR2 SVGIG (reference sequence). The CDR3 is 14 amino acids. The CDR3 DNA is TGTGCCTGGAGTCACGGTAATGGGGCCAACGTCCTGACTTTC. Translating gives CAWSHGNGANVLTF.

This clonotype was picked up a small number of times. V and J are TRBV3-1 and TRBJ1-2, with D unclear. Trimming left V 2 bases short and J 2 bases short, with 9 bases between. Germline V gene lookup returns CDR1 LGHDT and CDR2 YNNKEL (reference sequence). This CDR3 comprises 14 residues. In DNA, the CDR3 is TGTGCCAGCAGCCAAAATGTCGGCAACTATGGCTACACCTTC. Residues: CASSQNVGNYGYTF.

Of note for this clonotype: Compared with germline, one end of the junction differs, possibly owing to a read error. The chain combines TRBV6-5 with TRBJ1-1; no clear D gene. Germline values: CDR1 MNHEY, CDR2 SVGAGI. This CDR3 is 11 amino acids long. The CDR3 is CASSHSGEAFF. Written as DNA, the CDR3 is TGTGCCAGCAGTCACTCAGGTGAAGCTTTCTTT.

The V and J genes are TRBV10-3 and TRBJ2-1, with TRBD2 identical over 8 bases. The CDR3 loop spans 13 amino acids. Germline CDR1 reads ENHRY; CDR2 reads SYGVKD. Trimming took 6 bases from V and 3 from J; bases not matched to a gene: 1. CDR3 nucleotides: TGTGCCATCAGCACTAGCGGCTACAATGAGCAGTTCTTC. It codes for CAISTSGYNEQFF.

The chain links TRBV11-2 to TRBJ2-7, with 8 bases fitting TRBD2. Germline V lookup: CDR1 SGHAT, CDR2 FQNNGV. The CDR3 covers 19 residues. V shed 5 bases and J 4 bases; nucleotides not matched to a gene: 22. The CDR3 protein is CASSPNPPGLAGGGYEQYF. The CDR3 DNA reads as TGTGCCAGCAGCCCAAACCCTCCCGGGTTGGCGGGGGGCGGATACGAGCAGTACTTC.

The chain employs TRBV4-2 and TRBJ1-2; no firm D call. CDR1 is LGHNA, CDR2 YNFKEQ, per germline. Trimming pared 1 base from V and 4 bases from J, leaving 13 bases between. CDR3 length equals 15 residues. The CDR3 spells CASSQGVGWVYGYTF. The CDR3 DNA reads as TGTGCCAGCAGCCAAGGTGTGGGTTGGGTCTATGGCTACACCTTC.

The V gene is TRBV6-5, the J gene TRBJ1-6; 8 bases match TRBD1. CDR3 length equals 14 residues. Looked up from germline, CDR1 is MNHEY and CDR2 is SVGAGI. J lost 10 bases, V lost 5 bases, and 7 bases had no gene match. The CDR3 coding sequence is TGTGCCAGCAGTCTACAGGGGGTTAGGTCACCCCTCCACTTT. Translated, it gives CASSLQGVRSPLHF.

V usage is TRBV5-1 and J usage is TRBJ1-6, with D uncertain. Trimming stripped 1 base from V and 7 bases from J, with 6 bases between. Germline V gene sequence: CDR1 SGHRS, CDR2 YFSETQ. This CDR3 contains 13 residues. The CDR3 here is CASSLRINSPLHF. The DNA for the CDR3 is TGCGCCAGCAGCTTGAGGATCAATTCACCCCTCCACTTT.

In this sample, this clonotype turned up many times. J is TRBJ2-2 and V is TRBV11-2; D is undetermined. From germline, CDR1 is SGHAT and CDR2 FQNNGV. The germline V and J ends were trimmed by 4 bases and 7 bases, with 10 bases remaining between them. The CDR3 is made up of 13 amino acids. CDR3 bases: TGTGCCAGCAGCTACTGGTCGGGCGGGGAGCTGTTTTTT. Translation: CASSYWSGGELFF.

This clonotype was found a few times. The chain links TRBV7-2 to TRBJ2-7, with 12 bases fitting TRBD2. The CDR3 totals 13 residues. V shed 5 bases and J 5 bases; nucleotides not matched to a gene: 1. Per germline, CDR1 SGHTA and CDR2 FQGNSA. The CDR3 bases are TGTGCCAGCAGCGGACTAGCGGGGAACGAGCAGTACTTC. It is translated as CASSGLAGNEQYF.

This clonotype turned up a few times. CDR3 nucleotide sequence: TGTGCCAGCAGCTTAGGAAGCGGGGGGCCGGAGACCCAGTACTTC. The encoded protein is CASSLGSGGPETQYF. The chain combines TRBV7-8 with TRBJ2-5; 9 bases match TRBD2. Germline loops: CDR1 SGHVS, CDR2 FQNEAQ. The CDR3 is 15 residues long. Unmatched junction bases numbered 5, after V lost 1 base and J lost 5 bases.

This clonotype was seen repeatedly, ten times or more. The chain carries TRBV20-1 and TRBJ2-4; D is possibly TRBD1 (7 bases). This CDR3 region has 16 residues. From germline, CDR1 is DFQATT and CDR2 SNEGSKA (reference sequence). V lost 0 bases and J 3 bases, leaving 15 bases between the germline ends. CDR3 DNA sequence: TGCAGTGCTAGAGACCTCAGGGGGACTTTCAAAAACATTCAGTACTTC. This gives the protein CSARDLRGTFKNIQYF.

This clonotype was found a few times. This chain links TRBV6-2 or TRBV6-3 with TRBJ2-7; D is unclear. The germline V and J ends were trimmed by 2 bases and 2 bases, with 16 bases remaining between them. The CDR3 runs to 16 residues. Germline CDR1 and CDR2: MNHEY and SVGEGT. CDR3 in DNA: TGTGCCAGCAGTTACATCTTTAGACTCCTTGCCTACGAGCAGTACTTC. Translating it yields CASSYIFRLLAYEQYF.

This clonotype was observed a handful of times. This chain joins TRBV15 and TRBJ2-2; 8 bases are a match to TRBD1. The CDR3 covers 15 residues. The V and J ends lost 7 bases and 4 bases, in that order; junction bases with no gene match: 8. Per germline, CDR1 LNHNV and CDR2 YYDKDF (reference sequence). The CDR3 protein is CATNPDRVGTGELFF. CDR3 nucleotide sequence: TGTGCCACCAACCCGGACAGGGTGGGCACCGGGGAGCTGTTTTTT.

The table lists this clonotype with a few counts. The V and J genes are TRBV9 and TRBJ1-4, with a tentative D call TRBD1 (6 bases). The V end was cut by 3 bases, the J end by 3 bases, with 12 bases between. There are 15 residues in the CDR3. Germline lookup yields CDR1 SGDLS and CDR2 YYNGEE. The CDR3, as DNA: TGTGCCAGCAGCGCACAGGGCAGGGCTAATGAAAAACTGTTTTTT. This gives the protein CASSAQGRANEKLFF.

In this sample, this clonotype turned up many times. J is TRBJ1-5 and V is TRBV4-3, with 7 bases lining up with TRBD1. CDR1 is LGHNA and CDR2 is YSLEER in the germline V gene. The CDR3 is made up of 14 amino acids. The V segment lost 2 bases and the J segment 7 bases; nucleotides outside the gene matches: 5. CDR3 nucleotide sequence: TGCGCCAGCAGCCAAAACAGGGGCTTACAGCCCCAGCATTTT. Translated, it gives CASSQNRGLQPQHF.

This clonotype was recorded many times. This sequence joins TRBV10-3 and TRBJ1-2; tentatively, D is TRBD1 (6 bases). The CDR3 length is 15 residues. Germline V CDR1 and CDR2: ENHRY, SYGVKD. Deletions cut 5 bases from V and 1 base from J, with 14 bases between. CDR3 sequence (DNA): TGTGCCATCAGTAGGACAGAGGAAAGTAACTATGGCTACACCTTC. It codes for CAISRTEESNYGYTF.

This clonotype was found a few times. The CDR3 region has the DNA TGTGCCACCAGCAGAGGCTTGACTGGCCAAGAGACCCAGTACTTC. Protein: CATSRGLTGQETQYF. The rearrangement links TRBV15 to TRBJ2-5; D remains unclear. V was clipped by 1 base and J by 1 base, with 10 bases between them. Germline CDR1 LNHNV, CDR2 YYDKDF (reference sequence). The CDR3 totals 15 residues.

The CDR3 DNA reads TGCAGTGCTCAGCTTAGCGGGAGGGCCCCCTACGAGCAGTACTTC. Translating it yields CSAQLSGRAPYEQYF. The chain has TRBV20-1 and TRBJ2-7; 11 positions agree with TRBD2. Germline V gives CDR1 DFQATT, CDR2 SNEGSKA (reference sequence). The CDR3 spans 15 residues. The V and J ends lost 5 bases and 2 bases, in that order; junction bases with no gene match: 8.

This clonotype was seen at least ten times. The gene calls are TRBV7-9 and TRBJ2-5; a weak D match, TRBD2 (6 bases). V was shortened by 7 bases and J by 5 bases, with 17 bases between the two germline ends. The CDR3 length is 14 residues. Germline lookup yields CDR1 SEHNR and CDR2 FQNEAQ (reference sequence). The CDR3 DNA reads as TGTGCCAGCACCTTCTCAATTGGGAGGGAGACCCAGTACTTC. Translation: CASTFSIGRETQYF.

The count of this clonotype is one. The rearrangement links TRBV7-2 to TRBJ2-5; possibly TRBD1 for D (6 bases). Trimming stripped 3 bases from V and 2 bases from J, with 13 bases between. CDR1 and CDR2 (germline): SGHTA, FQGNSA. CDR3 size: 15 residues. The CDR3 region has the DNA TGTGCCAGCAGCTTTCGCCACAGGGAACAAGAGACCCAGTACTTC. This sequence encodes CASSFRHREQETQYF.

This clonotype showed up just a few times. V usage is TRBV5-1 and J usage is TRBJ2-7, with a weak D call TRBD2 (5 bases). Trimming removed 2 bases at V and 2 bases at J, with 11 bases between. The length of the CDR3 is 14 residues. CDR1 SGHRS and CDR2 YFSETQ come from the germline V gene. CDR3 sequence (DNA): TGCGCCAGCAGCTTCCGAGTCGGGACCTACGAGCAGTACTTC. Translating gives CASSFRVGTYEQYF.

This clonotype has only a few counts. The chain is built from TRBV28 and TRBJ1-6; D gene ambiguous. This CDR3 is built from 14 residues. V lost 3 bases to trimming and J lost 10 bases, with 13 bases between them. From germline, CDR1 is MDHEN and CDR2 SYDVKM. The CDR3 nucleotides are TGTGCCAGCAGTTTTAACAACGGAGAGTCACCCCTCCACTTT. It specifies CASSFNNGESPLHF.

The chain employs TRBV4-1 and TRBJ2-5; 7 positions match TRBD2. The V gene end was trimmed by 4 bases and the J gene end by 8 bases; junction bases not matched to a gene: 10. The CDR3 runs 14 residues. In germline, CDR1 is MGHRA, CDR2 YSYEKL. The DNA of the CDR3 is TGCGCCAGCAGCCCCATGGGGGGGGAGAGTACCCAGTACTTC. Encoded protein: CASSPMGGESTQYF.

The CDR3 nucleotides read TGTGCCAGCAGCTTACCGGCCTGGGGAGACACCTCTGGGGCCAACGTCCTGACTTTC. Its protein is CASSLPAWGDTSGANVLTF. The chain uses TRBV7-2 and TRBJ2-6, with D perhaps matching TRBD2 (5 bases). The V and J ends lost 2 bases and 0 bases respectively, with 17 bases between them. Germline CDR1 and CDR2: SGHTA and FQGNSA. The CDR3 totals 19 residues.

This clonotype has just a few counts. The J gene is TRBJ2-3, the V gene TRBV19; 8 positions agree with TRBD1. Trimming removed 5 bases from V and 4 bases from J; junction bases left unmatched: 2. In germline, CDR1 is LNHDA, CDR2 SQIVND (reference sequence). The CDR3 is 13 amino acids. CDR3 DNA: TGTGCCAGTAGTGACAGGGGATCAGATACGCAGTATTTT. Protein: CASSDRGSDTQYF.

This rearrangement joins TRBV12-3 or TRBV12-4 to TRBJ1-1; TRBD1 agrees at 8 bases. This CDR3 has 14 residues. V trimming: 5 bases; J trimming: 5 bases; junction bases outside the gene matches: 7. The CDR3 DNA sequence: TGTGCCAGCAGTGCGACAGGGGTGGGTACTGAAGCTTTCTTT. It is translated as CASSATGVGTEAFF.